The 30 T cell receptor beta chains reported below all come from one sample, sequenced in a study of shared clonotypes between healthy human individuals. Using immunoSEQ multiplex PCR, the repertoire was profiled, and TCRdb retains in-frame clones only, with some absent. Altogether about 2,200,000 clones are present, approximately 94% being singletons, with the ten largest covering under 2%. Naive CD8 cells were CD45RO-negative, positively selected for CCR7, excluding terminally differentiated effector memory CD45RA+ cells. The sequencing input was naive CD8+ T cells from PBMCs. All receptors come from a young man in good health. Some clones in this sample may be carry-over from other donors' samples.

This sequence joins TRBV5-8 and TRBJ1-1; no clear D gene. The V and J ends lost 0 bases and 8 bases respectively, with 11 bases between them. The CDR3 is 13 residues long. CDR1 and CDR2 from the germline V gene are SGHTS and YDEGEE. The CDR3 here is CASSLVLSTEAFF. The DNA for the CDR3 is TGTGCCAGCAGCTTGGTTCTGTCAACAGAAGCTTTCTTT.

The J gene is TRBJ2-1, the V gene TRBV10-2, with D tentatively TRBD2 (5 bases). The germline gives CDR1 WSHSY, CDR2 SAAADI. The V end lost 6 bases, the J end lost 6 bases, and 18 bases lay between the germline ends. The CDR3 has 15 amino acids. The CDR3 sequence: CASSSGDSLRNEQFF. CDR3 in DNA: TGCGCCAGCAGCTCCGGGGATTCCCTTCGCAATGAGCAGTTCTTC.

This clone appeared once. The chain is built from TRBV4-2 and TRBJ1-1, with 7 bases identical to TRBD1. This CDR3 comprises 17 residues. In germline, CDR1 is LGHNA, CDR2 YNFKEQ. V trimming: 0 bases; J trimming: 0 bases; junction bases outside the gene matches: 7. In DNA, the CDR3 is TGTGCCAGCAGCCAAGATACGGGACAGATCATGAACACTGAAGCTTTCTTT. It translates to CASSQDTGQIMNTEAFF.

The chain carries TRBV27 and TRBJ2-7; no clear D. This CDR3 comprises 14 residues. Germline loops: CDR1 MNHEY, CDR2 SMNVEV (reference sequence). V lost 2 bases to trimming and J lost 2 bases, with 10 bases between them. The DNA of the CDR3 is TGTGCCAGCAGTTTAAAGGACGGTACCTACGAGCAGTACTTC. Residues: CASSLKDGTYEQYF.

DNA for the CDR3: TGTGCCAGCAGTTCTACCCCCTGGGGGGACTACGAGCAGTACTTC. The encoded protein is CASSSTPWGDYEQYF. The J gene is TRBJ2-7, the V gene TRBV27; D might be TRBD2 (6 bases). Deletions cut 4 bases from V and 3 bases from J, with 16 bases between. The CDR3 spans 15 residues. Germline V gene sequence: CDR1 MNHEY, CDR2 SMNVEV (reference sequence).

V and J are TRBV4-3 and TRBJ1-4; the D gene is possibly TRBD1 (5 bases). Germline V gene lookup returns CDR1 LGHNA and CDR2 YSLEER. V lost 0 bases to trimming and J lost 2 bases, with 16 bases between them. This CDR3 comprises 18 residues. The CDR3 sequence: CASSQDPGGALTNEKLFF. The CDR3 region has the DNA TGCGCCAGCAGCCAAGATCCGGGAGGGGCGCTGACTAATGAAAAACTGTTTTTT.

Points on this clone: This same CDR3 is encoded by further DNA sequences in the sample. The chain combines TRBV5-1 with TRBJ1-1; 8 bases align to TRBD1. Germline CDR1 SGHRS, CDR2 YFSETQ. This CDR3 region has 15 residues. V shed 0 bases, J shed 0 bases, and the junction held 1 base outside the gene matches. As DNA, the CDR3 is TGCGCCAGCAGCTTGGGACAGGGGTTGAACACTGAAGCTTTCTTT. Amino acids: CASSLGQGLNTEAFF.

The rearrangement links TRBV5-5 to TRBJ2-1; D may be TRBD1 (6 bases). This CDR3 has 14 amino acids. V was cut by 1 base and J by 4 bases, with 9 bases left in between. Germline values: CDR1 SGHKS, CDR2 YYEKEE (reference sequence). CDR3 loop: CASSLWDKYNEQFF. CDR3 sequence (DNA): TGTGCCAGCAGCTTGTGGGACAAATACAATGAGCAGTTCTTC.

V is TRBV6-6 and J is TRBJ2-2; D could derive from TRBD1 or TRBD2 (5 bases each). The CDR3 covers 15 residues. V was trimmed by 2 bases and J by 2 bases, leaving 9 bases between them. Looked up from germline, CDR1 is MNHNY and CDR2 is SVGAGI (reference sequence). The CDR3 loop reads CASSYLGPNTGELFF. The CDR3 coding sequence is TGTGCCAGCAGTTACCTGGGACCCAACACCGGGGAGCTGTTTTTT.

This clone was seen once. This chain connects TRBV27 to TRBJ2-2; no reliable D call. Germline V gene lookup returns CDR1 MNHEY and CDR2 SMNVEV (reference sequence). This CDR3 is 13 amino acids long. This CDR3 is CAVLATNTGELFF. As DNA, the CDR3 is TGTGCAGTGCTCGCGACGAACACCGGGGAGCTGTTTTTT.

V gene TRBV19 combines with J gene TRBJ1-5; 8 nucleotides agree with TRBD1. The CDR3 is 14 amino acids. CDR1 LNHDA and CDR2 SQIVND come from the germline V gene (reference sequence). The V segment lost 6 bases and the J segment 4 bases; nucleotides outside the gene matches: 5. CDR3 residues: CASSDRGRNQPQHF. DNA for the CDR3: TGTGCCAGTAGCGACAGGGGACGGAATCAGCCCCAGCATTTT. Complete variable domain (other parts from reference TRBV19 and TRBJ1-5): DGGITQSPKYLFRKEGQNVTLSCEQNLNHDAMYWYRQDPGQGLRLIYYSQIVNDFQKGDIAEGYSVSREKKESFPLTVTSAQKNPTAFYLCASSDRGRNQPQHFGDGTRLSIL.

The chain recombines TRBV19 with TRBJ2-2; D uncertain. Trimming cost V 1 base and J 3 bases, with 12 bases left between them. Germline V CDR1 and CDR2: LNHDA, SQIVND (reference sequence). The CDR3 has 16 amino acids. The CDR3 nucleotides are TGTGCCAGTAGTATAGTCCCGCAGCCGTACACCGGGGAGCTGTTTTTT. Encoded protein: CASSIVPQPYTGELFF.

This clone was detected once. The chain recombines TRBV28 with TRBJ1-2; D gene ambiguous. V was clipped by 2 bases and J by 3 bases, with 7 bases between them. Germline assignment: CDR1 MDHEN and CDR2 SYDVKM. This CDR3 has 13 residues. This CDR3 is CASSLKIDYGYTF. The CDR3 DNA follows: TGTGCCAGCAGTTTAAAGATCGACTATGGCTACACCTTC.

This clone appeared a single time. The J gene is TRBJ2-7, the V gene TRBV21-1; the D call of TRBD1 is as the table states it, not checked on the DNA. TRBV21-1 is given as a pseudogene. The length of the CDR3 is 13 residues. The CDR3 DNA sequence: TGTGCCAGCACGGTAGGGGCAGGTCGCGAGCAGTACTTC. Its protein is CASTVGAGREQYF.

This clone has just one count. The chain has TRBV5-6 and TRBJ2-7, with a possible D match to TRBD1 (6 bases). This CDR3 has 15 residues. Trimming pared 4 bases from V and 0 bases from J, leaving 14 bases between. Germline loops: CDR1 SGHDT, CDR2 YYEEEE. CDR3 in DNA: TGTGCCAGCAGCCTTCCGGGACAACACTCCTACGAGCAGTACTTC. This codes for CASSLPGQHSYEQYF. Together with reference TRBV5-6 and TRBJ2-7, the CDR3 gives the full variable domain: DAGVTQSPTHLIKTRGQQVTLRCSPKSGHDTVSWYQQALGQGPQFIFQYYEEEERQRGNFPDRFSGHQFPNYSSELNVNALLLGDSALYLCASSLPGQHSYEQYFGPGTRLTVT.

V usage is TRBV7-8 and J usage is TRBJ2-7; D unresolved. This CDR3 contains 12 residues. Between the trimmed V and J ends, which lost 1 base and 3 bases, there was a span of 4 bases. Germline CDR1 and CDR2: SGHVS and FQNEAQ. CDR3 region: CASSLEFYEQYF. The CDR3 region has the DNA TGTGCCAGCAGCTTAGAGTTCTACGAGCAGTACTTC.

The gene calls are TRBV7-8 and TRBJ2-1; possibly TRBD1 or TRBD2 for D (7 bases each). This CDR3 contains 18 residues. Trimming stripped 5 bases from V and 4 bases from J, with 24 bases between. Germline CDR1 is SGHVS and CDR2 is FQNEAQ. CDR3: CASSQLGGGAVSYNEQFF. For the CDR3, the DNA is TGTGCCAGCAGCCAATTGGGAGGGGGCGCGGTTTCGTACAATGAGCAGTTCTTC.

The rearrangement links TRBV6-5 to TRBJ2-7; TRBD2 is a possible D gene (6 bases). CDR1 and CDR2 from the germline V gene are MNHEY and SVGAGI. The CDR3 has 16 residues. V lost 0 bases and J 2 bases, leaving 14 bases between the germline ends. As DNA, the CDR3 is TGTGCCAGCAGTTACTCCTCGGGACTCTCGACCTACGAGCAGTACTTC. Its translation: CASSYSSGLSTYEQYF.

The chain carries TRBV7-6 and TRBJ2-3; D assignment may be TRBD1 or TRBD2 (5 bases each). V lost 5 bases, J lost 14 bases, and 23 bases lay in between. The germline CDR1 and CDR2 sequences are SGHVS and FNYEAQ. This CDR3 has 14 residues. CDR3 in amino acids: CASSLNRVGDRLYF. The CDR3 nucleotides are TGTGCCAGCAGCCTAAACAGAGTCGGGGACCGCCTGTATTTT.

The chain links TRBV11-2 to TRBJ2-1, with 15 bases matching TRBD2. CDR1 and CDR2 from the germline V gene are SGHAT and FQNNGV. V dropped 4 bases and J dropped 7; count of bases not matched to a gene: 5. The CDR3 length is 16 residues. CDR3 amino acids: CASSSDGTSGRNEQFF. The CDR3 region has the DNA TGTGCCAGCAGCTCCGACGGGACTAGCGGGAGGAATGAGCAGTTCTTC.

The chain employs TRBV5-5 and TRBJ1-4; D ambiguous. Per the germline V gene, CDR1 is SGHKS and CDR2 is YYEKEE (reference sequence). This CDR3 has 14 residues. Trimming left V 4 bases short and J 4 bases short, with 11 bases between. The CDR3 loop reads CASSIEVDNEKLFF. The CDR3 nucleotides read TGTGCCAGCAGCATTGAAGTAGATAATGAAAAACTGTTTTTT. The whole variable domain, remainder taken from reference TRBV5-5 and TRBJ1-4, is DAGVTQSPTHLIKTRGQQVTLRCSPISGHKSVSWYQQVLGQGPQFIFQYYEKEERGRGNFPDRFSARQFPNYSSELNVNALLLGDSALYLCASSIEVDNEKLFFGSGTQLSVL.

The table lists this clone with a count of one. This chain connects TRBV5-8 to TRBJ1-1; D is uncertain. This CDR3 is 13 amino acids long. CDR1 is SGHTS, CDR2 YDEGEE, per germline. Trimming shortened V by 1 base and J by 4 bases, and 8 bases separated the two germline ends. This CDR3 is CASSLSIITEAFF. CDR3 coding DNA: TGTGCCAGCAGCTTGAGTATCATCACTGAAGCTTTCTTT.

In this sample, this clone turned up once. The J gene is TRBJ2-7, the V gene TRBV28; D unclear. Germline loops: CDR1 MDHEN, CDR2 SYDVKM. The V end lost 7 bases, the J end lost 2 bases, and 15 bases lay between the germline ends. This CDR3 comprises 14 residues. The CDR3 region has the DNA TGTGCCAGCACCCAAATCGGAGAAACCTACGAGCAGTACTTC. Amino acid sequence: CASTQIGETYEQYF.

The V call is TRBV19, the J call TRBJ2-2; TRBD2 might be the D (5 bases). Germline CDR1 LNHDA, CDR2 SQIVND (reference sequence). Trimming removed 2 bases from V and 6 bases from J, with 10 bases in between. The CDR3 covers 14 residues. The CDR3 DNA reads TGTGCCAGTAGTATAATCGAGGGTTCCGGGGAGCTGTTTTTT. It yields the protein CASSIIEGSGELFF.

The V gene is TRBV27, the J gene TRBJ2-7; TRBD2 matches at 8 bases. The CDR3 consists of 12 residues. From germline, CDR1 is MNHEY and CDR2 SMNVEV (reference sequence). V shed 7 bases and J 6 bases; nucleotides not matched to a gene: 5. The CDR3 loop is CASMGLGSEQYF. The CDR3 DNA sequence: TGTGCCAGCATGGGACTAGGGTCCGAGCAGTACTTC.

The chain uses TRBV5-1 and TRBJ1-1, with 8 bases identical to TRBD1. This CDR3 spans 16 amino acids. Per the germline V gene, CDR1 is SGHRS and CDR2 is YFSETQ. After removal of 5 bases from V and 4 bases from J, the junction contained 13 bases not matched to a gene. The chain's CDR3 is CASSHGQGYYGTEAFF. Written as DNA, the CDR3 is TGCGCCAGCAGTCACGGACAGGGCTATTATGGCACTGAAGCTTTCTTT.

This chain links TRBV4-1 with TRBJ2-1; D may be TRBD2 (6 bases). Trimming took off 6 bases at V and 1 base at J, with 19 bases between the two ends. Germline V gene data show CDR1 as MGHRA and CDR2 as YSYEKL. This CDR3 has 17 residues. The CDR3 coding sequence is TGCGCCAGCAGAGACCCGACCGGGACTGGTTCCTACAATGAGCAGTTCTTC. This encodes CASRDPTGTGSYNEQFF.

Notes on this clone: This CDR3 is also generated by other DNA sequences in the sample. The chain joins TRBV19 to TRBJ1-3; D not certain. There are 12 residues in the CDR3. Trimming left V 3 bases short and J 4 bases short, with 4 bases between. Germline V gives CDR1 LNHDA, CDR2 SQIVND (reference sequence). CDR3: CASSIAGNTIYF. The DNA of the CDR3 is TGTGCCAGTAGTATCGCCGGAAACACCATATATTTT.

About this clone itself: At the DNA level, this CDR3 is encoded by other sequences in the same sample as well. This chain connects TRBV11-2 to TRBJ2-1, with TRBD2 identical over 7 bases. CDR1 is SGHAT, CDR2 FQNNGV, per germline. CDR3 size: 16 residues. J was trimmed by 1 base and V by 1 base; bases with no gene match: 4. This chain's CDR3 is CASSLGGGSSYNEQFF. CDR3 bases: TGTGCCAGCAGCTTAGGAGGCGGGAGTTCCTACAATGAGCAGTTCTTC.

The chain recombines TRBV5-4 with TRBJ1-1; D gene unclear. This CDR3 has 14 residues. V was trimmed by 0 bases and J by 2 bases, leaving 8 bases between them. Looked up from germline, CDR1 is SGHNT and CDR2 is YYREEE (reference sequence). In DNA, the CDR3 is TGTGCCAGCAGCTTGGACAGCCCTAACACTGAAGCTTTCTTT. This encodes CASSLDSPNTEAFF.